One T cell receptor beta chain is described in this entry. The sample originates from a study of blood T cell repertoires in COVID-19. Whole-study context: Samples of COVID-19 (acute and convalescent) were obtained from the United States, Italy and Spain. T cells, B-cell-depleted T cells, or PBMCs supplied cDNA or gDNA.

In the original processing: Scientists estimated how many nucleated cells there were by amplifying reference gene primers. Assay: immunoSEQ multiplex PCR; the TCRdb copy retains only in-frame clones and omits some. V and J calls and clone size follow that table, whereas D and trimming were derived from the DNA. The table has about 330,000 clones, roughly 86% seen once; the top ten hold 1.5% to 2%. The clonotype originates from a woman in her fifties or sixties with acute or convalescent COVID-19. The specimen was peripheral blood.

CDR3 in amino acids: CASSSRRGYEQYF. CDR3 bases: TGTGCCAGCAGCTCAAGACGGGGCTACGAGCAGTACTTC. This rearrangement joins TRBV7-2 to TRBJ2-7; D possibly corresponds to TRBD2 (5 bases). The CDR3 length is 13 residues. In germline, CDR1 is SGHTA, CDR2 FQGNSA. With 4 bases removed from V and 3 bases from J, the gap between germline ends came to 10 bases.